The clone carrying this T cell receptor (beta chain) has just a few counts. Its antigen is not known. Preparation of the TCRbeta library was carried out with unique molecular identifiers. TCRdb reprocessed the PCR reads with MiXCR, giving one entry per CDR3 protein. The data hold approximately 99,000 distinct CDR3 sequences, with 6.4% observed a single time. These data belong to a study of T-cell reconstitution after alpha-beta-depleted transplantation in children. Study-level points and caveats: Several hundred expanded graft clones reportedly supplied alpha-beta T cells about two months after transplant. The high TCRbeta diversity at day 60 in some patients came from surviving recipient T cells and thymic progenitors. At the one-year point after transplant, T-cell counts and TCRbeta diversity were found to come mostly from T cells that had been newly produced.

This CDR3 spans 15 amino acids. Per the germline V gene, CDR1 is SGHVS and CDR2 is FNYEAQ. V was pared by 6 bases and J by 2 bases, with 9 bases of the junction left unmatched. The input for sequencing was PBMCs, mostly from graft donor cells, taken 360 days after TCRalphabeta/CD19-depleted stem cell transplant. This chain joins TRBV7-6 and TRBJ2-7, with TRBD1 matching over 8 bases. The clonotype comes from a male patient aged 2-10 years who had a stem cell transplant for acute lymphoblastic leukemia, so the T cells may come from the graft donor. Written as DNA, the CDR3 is TGTGCCAGCAGTGGTCGACAGGGGATTACCTACGAGCAGTACTTC. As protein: CASSGRQGITYEQYF.